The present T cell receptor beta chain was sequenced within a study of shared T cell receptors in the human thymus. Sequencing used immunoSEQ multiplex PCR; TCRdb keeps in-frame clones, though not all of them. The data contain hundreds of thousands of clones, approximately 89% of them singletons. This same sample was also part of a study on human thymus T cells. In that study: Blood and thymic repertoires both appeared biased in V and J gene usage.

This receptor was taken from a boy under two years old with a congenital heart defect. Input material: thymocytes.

The CDR3 protein is CASSPGTGSSYEQYF. The DNA for the CDR3 is TGTGCCAGCAGCCCGGGGACAGGCAGTTCCTACGAGCAGTACTTC. The chain joins TRBV5-4 to TRBJ2-7; 8 bases agree with TRBD1. In germline, CDR1 is SGHNT, CDR2 YYREEE (reference sequence). This CDR3 has 15 amino acids. V gave up 4 bases and J gave up 1 base; unmatched junction bases: 7.